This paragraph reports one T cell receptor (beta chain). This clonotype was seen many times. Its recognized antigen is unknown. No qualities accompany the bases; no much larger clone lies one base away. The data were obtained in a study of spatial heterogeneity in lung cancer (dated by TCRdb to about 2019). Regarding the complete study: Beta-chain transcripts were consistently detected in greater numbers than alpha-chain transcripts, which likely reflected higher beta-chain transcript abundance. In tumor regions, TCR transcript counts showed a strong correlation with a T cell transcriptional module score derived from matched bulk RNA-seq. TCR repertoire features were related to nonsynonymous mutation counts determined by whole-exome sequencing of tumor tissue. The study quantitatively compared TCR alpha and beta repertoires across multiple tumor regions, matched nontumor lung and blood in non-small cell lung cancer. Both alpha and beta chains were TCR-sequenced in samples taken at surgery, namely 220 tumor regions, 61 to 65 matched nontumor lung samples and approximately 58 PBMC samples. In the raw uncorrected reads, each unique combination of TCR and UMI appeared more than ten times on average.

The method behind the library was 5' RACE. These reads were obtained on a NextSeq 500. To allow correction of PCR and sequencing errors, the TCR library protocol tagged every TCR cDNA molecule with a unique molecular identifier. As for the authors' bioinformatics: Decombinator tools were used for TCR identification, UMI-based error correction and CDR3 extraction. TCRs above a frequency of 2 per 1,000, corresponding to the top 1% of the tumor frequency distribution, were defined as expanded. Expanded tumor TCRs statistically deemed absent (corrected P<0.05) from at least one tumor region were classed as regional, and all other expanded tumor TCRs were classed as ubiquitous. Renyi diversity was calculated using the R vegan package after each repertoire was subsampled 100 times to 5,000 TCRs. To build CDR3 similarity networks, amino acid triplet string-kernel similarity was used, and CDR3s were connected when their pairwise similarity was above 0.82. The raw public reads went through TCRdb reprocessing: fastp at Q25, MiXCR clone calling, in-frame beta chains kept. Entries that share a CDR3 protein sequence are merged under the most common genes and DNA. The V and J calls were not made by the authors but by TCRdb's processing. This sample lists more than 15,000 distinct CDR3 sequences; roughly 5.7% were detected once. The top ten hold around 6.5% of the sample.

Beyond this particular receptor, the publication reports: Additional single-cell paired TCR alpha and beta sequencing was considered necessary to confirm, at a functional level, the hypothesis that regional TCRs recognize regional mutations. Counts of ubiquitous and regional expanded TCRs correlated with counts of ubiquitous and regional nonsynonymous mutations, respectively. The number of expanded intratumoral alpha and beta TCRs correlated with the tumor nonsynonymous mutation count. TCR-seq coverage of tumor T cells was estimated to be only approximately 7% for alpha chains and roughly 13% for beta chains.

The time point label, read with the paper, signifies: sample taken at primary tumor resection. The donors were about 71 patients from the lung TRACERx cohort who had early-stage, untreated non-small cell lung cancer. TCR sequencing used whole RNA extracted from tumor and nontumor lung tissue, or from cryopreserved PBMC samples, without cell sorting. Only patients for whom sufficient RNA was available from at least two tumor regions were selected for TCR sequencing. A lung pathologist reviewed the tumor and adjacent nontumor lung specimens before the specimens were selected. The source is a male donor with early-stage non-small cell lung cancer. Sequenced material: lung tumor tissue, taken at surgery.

The sequenced DNA is TGTGCCAGCAGCCAAGATCTTAGGGGTGGTACGCAGTATTTT. The resulting protein is CASSQDLRGGTQYF. This chain is built from TRBV4-2 and TRBJ2-3; matching of 5 bases hints at TRBD1 as the D gene. From the germline V gene, CDR1 is LGHNA and CDR2 is YNFKEQ. From the cysteine up to the phenylalanine, the CDR3 has a length of 14 residues. Only the CDR3 region is kept as DNA, spanning 42 bases read in frame from base 1. V is cut by 0 bases and J by 8 bases, and the space between the germline ends is 12 bases.